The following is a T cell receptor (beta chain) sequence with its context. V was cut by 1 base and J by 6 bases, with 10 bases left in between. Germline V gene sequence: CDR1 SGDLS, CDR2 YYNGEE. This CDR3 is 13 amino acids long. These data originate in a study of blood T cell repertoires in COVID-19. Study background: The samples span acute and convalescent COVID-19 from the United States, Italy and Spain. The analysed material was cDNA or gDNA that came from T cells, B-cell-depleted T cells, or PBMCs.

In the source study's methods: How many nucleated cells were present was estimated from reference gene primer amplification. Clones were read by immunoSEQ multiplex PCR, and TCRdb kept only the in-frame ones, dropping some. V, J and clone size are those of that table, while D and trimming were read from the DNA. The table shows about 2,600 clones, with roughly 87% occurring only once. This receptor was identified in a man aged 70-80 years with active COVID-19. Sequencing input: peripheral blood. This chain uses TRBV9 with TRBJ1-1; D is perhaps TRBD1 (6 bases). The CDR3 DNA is TGTGCCAGCAGCGTAATACAGGGTGCTGAAGCTTTCTTT. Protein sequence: CASSVIQGAEAFF.